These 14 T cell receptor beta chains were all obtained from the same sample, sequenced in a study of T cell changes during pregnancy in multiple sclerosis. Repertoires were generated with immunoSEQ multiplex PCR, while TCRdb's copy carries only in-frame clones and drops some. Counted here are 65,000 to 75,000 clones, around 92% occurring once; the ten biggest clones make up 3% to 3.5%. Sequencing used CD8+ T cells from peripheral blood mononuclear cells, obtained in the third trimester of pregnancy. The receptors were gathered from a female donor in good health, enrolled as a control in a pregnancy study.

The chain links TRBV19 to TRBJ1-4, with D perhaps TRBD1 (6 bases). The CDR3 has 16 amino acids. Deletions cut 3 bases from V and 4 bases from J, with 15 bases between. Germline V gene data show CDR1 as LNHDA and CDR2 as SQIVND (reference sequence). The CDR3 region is CASSIDGTQSNEKLFF. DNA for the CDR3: TGTGCCAGTAGTATTGACGGGACACAAAGTAATGAAAAACTGTTTTTT.

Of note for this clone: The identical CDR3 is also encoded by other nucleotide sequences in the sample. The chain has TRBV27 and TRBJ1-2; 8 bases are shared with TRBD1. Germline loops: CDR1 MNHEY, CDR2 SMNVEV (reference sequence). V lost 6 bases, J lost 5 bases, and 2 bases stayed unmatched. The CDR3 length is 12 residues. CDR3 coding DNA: TGTGCCAGCAGCGGACAGGGATATGGCTACACCTTC. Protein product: CASSGQGYGYTF.

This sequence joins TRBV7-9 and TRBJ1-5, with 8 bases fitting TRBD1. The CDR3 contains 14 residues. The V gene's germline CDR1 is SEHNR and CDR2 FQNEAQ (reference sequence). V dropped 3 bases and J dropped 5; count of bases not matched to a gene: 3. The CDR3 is CASSFGQGDQPQHF. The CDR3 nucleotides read TGTGCCAGCAGCTTCGGACAGGGAGATCAGCCCCAGCATTTT.

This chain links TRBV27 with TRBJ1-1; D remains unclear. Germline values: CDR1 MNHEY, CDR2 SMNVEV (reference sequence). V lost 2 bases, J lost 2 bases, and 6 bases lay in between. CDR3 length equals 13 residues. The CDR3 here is CASSLNRNTEAFF. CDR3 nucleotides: TGTGCCAGCAGTTTAAACAGAAACACTGAAGCTTTCTTT.

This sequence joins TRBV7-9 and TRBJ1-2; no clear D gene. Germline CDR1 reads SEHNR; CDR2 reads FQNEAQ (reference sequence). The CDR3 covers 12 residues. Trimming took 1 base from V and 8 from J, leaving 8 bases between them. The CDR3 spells CASSLGTAGYTF. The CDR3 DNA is TGTGCCAGCAGCTTAGGGACTGCGGGCTACACCTTC.

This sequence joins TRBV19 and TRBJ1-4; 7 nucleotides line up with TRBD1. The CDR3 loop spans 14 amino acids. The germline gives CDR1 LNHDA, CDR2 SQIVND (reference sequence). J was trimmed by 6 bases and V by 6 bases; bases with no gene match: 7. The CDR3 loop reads CASSADRDHEKLFF. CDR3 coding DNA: TGTGCCAGTAGCGCCGACAGGGACCATGAAAAACTGTTTTTT.

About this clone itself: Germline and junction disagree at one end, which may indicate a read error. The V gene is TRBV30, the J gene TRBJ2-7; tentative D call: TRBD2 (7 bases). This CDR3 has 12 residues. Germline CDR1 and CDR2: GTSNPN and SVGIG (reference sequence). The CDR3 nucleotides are TGTGCCGGGAGGGACACCCCTCCCGAGCAGTACTTC. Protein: CAGRDTPPEQYF.

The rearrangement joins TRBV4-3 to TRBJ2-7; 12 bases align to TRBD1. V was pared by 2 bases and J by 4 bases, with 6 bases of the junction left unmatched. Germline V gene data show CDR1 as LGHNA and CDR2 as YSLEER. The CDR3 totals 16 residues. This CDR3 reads CASSQYGTGGGYEQYF. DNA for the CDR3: TGCGCCAGCAGCCAATACGGGACAGGGGGCGGGTACGAGCAGTACTTC.

DNA for the CDR3: TGTGCCAGCAGCTTAACCGGCTACGAGCAGTACTTC. It codes for CASSLTGYEQYF. The chain has TRBV11-2 and TRBJ2-7; D is unclear. CDR1 SGHAT and CDR2 FQNNGV come from the germline V gene. Between the trimmed V and J ends, which lost 2 bases and 3 bases, there was a span of 5 bases. The CDR3 runs 12 residues.

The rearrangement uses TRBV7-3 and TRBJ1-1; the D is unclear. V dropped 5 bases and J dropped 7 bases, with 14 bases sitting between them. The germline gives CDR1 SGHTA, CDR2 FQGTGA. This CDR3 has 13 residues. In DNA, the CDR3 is TGTGCCAGCAGCCCTCCCGCGAGCAATGAAGCTTTCTTT. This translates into CASSPPASNEAFF.

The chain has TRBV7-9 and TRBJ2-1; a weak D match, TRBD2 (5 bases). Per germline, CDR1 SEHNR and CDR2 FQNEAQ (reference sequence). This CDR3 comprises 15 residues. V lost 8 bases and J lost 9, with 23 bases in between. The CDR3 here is CASSTPLGSITEQFF. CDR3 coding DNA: TGTGCCAGCTCAACACCACTAGGTTCGATCACTGAGCAGTTCTTC.

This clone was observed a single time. The CDR3 loop is CAWIGSVDRGISKRLEYGYTF. Here the CDR3 DNA reads TGTGCCTGGATAGGATCCGTCGACAGGGGGATATCCAAACGGTTGGAGTATGGCTACACCTTC. The chain employs TRBV30 and TRBJ1-2, with 9 bases aligning to TRBD1. This CDR3 contains 21 residues. Germline values: CDR1 GTSNPN, CDR2 SVGIG (reference sequence). V dropped 4 bases and J dropped 5; count of bases not matched to a gene: 29.

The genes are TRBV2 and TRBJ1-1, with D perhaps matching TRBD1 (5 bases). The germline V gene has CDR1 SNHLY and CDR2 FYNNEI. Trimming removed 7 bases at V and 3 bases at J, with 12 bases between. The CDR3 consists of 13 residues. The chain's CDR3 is CASIGPTDTEAFF. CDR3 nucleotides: TGTGCCAGCATAGGGCCGACAGACACTGAAGCTTTCTTT.

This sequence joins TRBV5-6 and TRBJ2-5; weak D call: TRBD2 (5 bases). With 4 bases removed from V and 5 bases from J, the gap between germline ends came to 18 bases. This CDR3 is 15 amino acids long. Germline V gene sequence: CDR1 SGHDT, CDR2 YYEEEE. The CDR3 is CASSQHPRARETQYF. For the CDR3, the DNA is TGTGCCAGCAGCCAACACCCGAGGGCCCGGGAGACCCAGTACTTC.